The 2 T cell receptor beta chains reported below all come from one sample, sequenced in a study of CD8 T cells in ankylosing spondylitis. Which antigens these TCRs recognize remains unknown. TCRdb redid the calling of the 5' RACE reads with MiXCR, one entry per CDR3 protein. The table lists hundreds of thousands of distinct CDR3 sequences, roughly 12% of them singletons. Study observations and caveats: For ankylosing spondylitis blood, a TCR beta motif of fewer than 10 highly homologous variants appeared characteristic.

Sequencing was performed on blood, either unsorted or a sorted T cell fraction (not recorded which). The source of these receptors is a male donor with ankylosing spondylitis.

The CDR3 DNA follows: TGCAGTGCTATAAGGACAGGTCTCGTAGAGACCCAGTACTTC. Its protein is CSAIRTGLVETQYF. The V call is TRBV20-1, the J call TRBJ2-5, with 7 bases fitting TRBD1. The germline gives CDR1 DFQATT, CDR2 SNEGSKA (reference sequence). This CDR3 is 14 amino acids long. The J segment lost 4 bases and the V segment lost 4 bases, leaving 9 bases of the junction unmatched.

This clonotype has a handful of counts. V is TRBV5-1 and J is TRBJ2-3; D is undetermined. CDR3 length equals 15 residues. V lost 6 bases and J 0 bases, leaving 14 bases between the germline ends. The V gene's germline CDR1 is SGHRS and CDR2 YFSETQ. The CDR3 DNA reads TGCGCCAGCACCCCCCAAGGGCCTAGCACAGATACGCAGTATTTT. Translation: CASTPQGPSTDTQYF.